What follows are 9 T cell receptor beta chains derived from one specimen sequenced in a study of identical twins. From the 5' RACE reads, TCRdb called clonotypes with MiXCR, one entry per CDR3 protein. The sample lists about 430,000 distinct CDR3 sequences, around a sixth occurring once. The sample was naive T cells sorted from blood. These receptor sequences come from a man between 45 and 60 years old in good health.

V usage is TRBV7-6 and J usage is TRBJ2-3; no firm D call. Per germline, CDR1 SGHVS and CDR2 FNYEAQ. Deletions cut 1 base from V and 2 bases from J, with 13 bases between. The CDR3 sequence is 16 residues long. The DNA for the CDR3 is TGTGCCAGCAGCTTAGATCCCGGGTCTTTCACAGATACGCAGTATTTT. Amino acids: CASSLDPGSFTDTQYF.

This clonotype showed up just a few times. The chain carries TRBV7-9 and TRBJ1-2; a possible D gene is TRBD1 (6 bases). The germline CDR1 and CDR2 sequences are SEHNR and FQNEAQ (reference sequence). Trimming shortened V by 3 bases and J by 0 bases, and 8 bases separated the two germline ends. The CDR3 totals 14 residues. CDR3 bases: TGTGCCAGCAGCTTCCGGACAGCTAACTATGGCTACACCTTC. It translates to CASSFRTANYGYTF. The whole variable domain, filled in from reference TRBV7-9 and TRBJ1-2, reads DTGVSQNPRHKITKRGQNVTFRCDPISEHNRLYWYRQTLGQGPEFLTYFQNEAQLEKSRLLSDRFSAERPKGSFSTLEIQRTEQGDSAMYLCASSFRTANYGYTFGSGTRLTVV.

In its sample, this clonotype was seen many times. The rearrangement uses TRBV29-1 and TRBJ2-7; 7 positions match TRBD1. J lost 3 bases, V lost 7 bases, and 9 bases had no gene match. CDR3 length equals 13 residues. Germline loops: CDR1 SQVTM, CDR2 ANQGSEA. The CDR3 DNA reads as TGCAGCGGCAAGACAGGGAACGGCTACGAGCAGTACTTC. Translation: CSGKTGNGYEQYF.

The chain employs TRBV9 and TRBJ2-1; 10 nucleotides match TRBD2. V was clipped by 4 bases and J by 8 bases; unmatched bases: 15. The CDR3 is made up of 17 amino acids. Germline V gives CDR1 SGDLS, CDR2 YYNGEE. The CDR3 DNA reads TGTGCCAGCAGCATTGCTCCCCGAGCGGGAGGGCGGGATGAGCAGTTCTTC. It is translated as CASSIAPRAGGRDEQFF.

Here the CDR3 reads CAILADVPNYGYTF. The DNA for the CDR3 is TGTGCCATCCTCGCGGACGTTCCTAACTATGGCTACACCTTC. The chain has TRBV12-3 or TRBV12-4 and TRBJ1-2; D unresolved. This CDR3 is built from 14 residues. V dropped 10 bases and J dropped 0 bases, with 15 bases sitting between them.

The chain employs TRBV6-1 and TRBJ2-2, with 7 nucleotides matching TRBD2. CDR1 and CDR2 from the germline V gene are MNHNS and SASEGT. The CDR3 has 14 amino acids. J gave up 5 bases and V 4 bases, and 4 bases lay outside the gene matches. This CDR3 is CASSGRELTGELFF. As DNA, the CDR3 is TGTGCCAGCAGTGGGCGGGAGTTAACCGGGGAGCTGTTTTTT.

This clonotype has ten or more counts. The CDR3 region is CSALRTQETQYF. The CDR3, as DNA: TGCAGTGCCCTGCGGACACAAGAGACCCAGTACTTC. This chain connects TRBV20-1 to TRBJ2-5; D perhaps matches TRBD1 (5 bases). Germline values: CDR1 DFQATT, CDR2 SNEGSKA (reference sequence). CDR3 length equals 12 residues. The V gene lost 6 bases and the J gene lost 2 bases, with 10 bases spanning the gap.

This clonotype was detected many times. The V gene is TRBV2, the J gene TRBJ2-7; unclear D gene. Trimming stripped 4 bases from V and 5 bases from J, with 6 bases between. The germline V gene has CDR1 SNHLY and CDR2 FYNNEI. The CDR3 is 11 amino acids. CDR3 nucleotide sequence: TGTGCCAGCAGTGCCCTAAACGAGCAGTACTTC. It specifies CASSALNEQYF.

As regards this clonotype: Given a much more abundant clone one base away, this may be a read error. The CDR3 carries no conserved terminal phenylalanine or tryptophan, so it likely arises from a read error. V and J are TRBV6-2 or TRBV6-3 and TRBJ2-2, with 11 positions matching TRBD2. The CDR3 sequence is 16 residues long. Germline CDR1 and CDR2: MNHEY and SVGEGT. Trimming removed 7 bases from V and 1 base from J; junction bases left unmatched: 5. The CDR3 bases are TGTGCCAGCATTAACGGACTAGCGGGGAACACCGGGGAGCTGTTTTCT. Translating gives CASINGLAGNTGELFS.